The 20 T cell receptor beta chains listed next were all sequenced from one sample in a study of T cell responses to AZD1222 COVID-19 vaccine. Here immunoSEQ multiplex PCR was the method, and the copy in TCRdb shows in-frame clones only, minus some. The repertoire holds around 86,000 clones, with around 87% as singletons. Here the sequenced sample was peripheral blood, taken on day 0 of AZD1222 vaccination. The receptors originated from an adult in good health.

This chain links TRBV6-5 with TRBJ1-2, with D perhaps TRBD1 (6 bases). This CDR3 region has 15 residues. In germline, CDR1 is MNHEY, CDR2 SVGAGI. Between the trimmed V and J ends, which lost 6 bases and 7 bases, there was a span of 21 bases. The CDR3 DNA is TGTGCCAGCAGGACCCGAGGCAGGGGAGGGGGTGGCTACACCTTC. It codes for CASRTRGRGGGGYTF.

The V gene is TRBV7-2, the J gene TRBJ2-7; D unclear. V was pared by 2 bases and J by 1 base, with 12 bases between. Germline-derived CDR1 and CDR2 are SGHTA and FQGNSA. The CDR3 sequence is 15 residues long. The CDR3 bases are TGTGCCAGCAGCTTAAATCTTGACGGGTCCTACGAGCAGTACTTC. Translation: CASSLNLDGSYEQYF. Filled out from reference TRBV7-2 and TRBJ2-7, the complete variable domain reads GAGVSQSPSNKVTEKGKDVELRCDPISGHTALYWYRQSLGQGLEFLIYFQGNSAPDKSGLPSDRFSAERTGGSVSTLTIQRTQQEDSAVYLCASSLNLDGSYEQYFGPGTRLTVT.

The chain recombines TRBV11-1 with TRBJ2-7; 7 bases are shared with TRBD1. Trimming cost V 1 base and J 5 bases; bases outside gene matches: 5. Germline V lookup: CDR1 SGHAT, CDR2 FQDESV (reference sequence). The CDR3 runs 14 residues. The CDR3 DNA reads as TGTGCCAGCAGCTTAGGACAGGGAATCAACGAGCAGTACTTC. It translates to CASSLGQGINEQYF.

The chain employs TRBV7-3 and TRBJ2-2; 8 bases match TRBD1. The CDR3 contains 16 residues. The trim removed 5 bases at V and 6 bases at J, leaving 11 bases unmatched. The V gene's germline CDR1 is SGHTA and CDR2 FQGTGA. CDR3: CASSATGTGRAGELFF. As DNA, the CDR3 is TGTGCCAGCAGCGCTACCGGGACAGGTCGGGCCGGGGAGCTGTTTTTT.

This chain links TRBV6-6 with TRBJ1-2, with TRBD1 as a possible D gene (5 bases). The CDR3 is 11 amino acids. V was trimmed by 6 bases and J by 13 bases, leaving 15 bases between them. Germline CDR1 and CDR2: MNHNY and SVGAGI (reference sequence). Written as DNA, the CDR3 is TGTGCCAGCAGCCATACAGGCGCGGCCACCTTC. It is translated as CASSHTGAATF.

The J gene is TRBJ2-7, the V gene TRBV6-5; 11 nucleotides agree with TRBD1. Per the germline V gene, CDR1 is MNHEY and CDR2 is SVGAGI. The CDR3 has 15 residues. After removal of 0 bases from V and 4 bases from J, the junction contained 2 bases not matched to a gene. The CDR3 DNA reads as TGTGCCAGCAGTTACTCAGGGACAGGGGGGTACGAGCAGTACTTC. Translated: CASSYSGTGGYEQYF.

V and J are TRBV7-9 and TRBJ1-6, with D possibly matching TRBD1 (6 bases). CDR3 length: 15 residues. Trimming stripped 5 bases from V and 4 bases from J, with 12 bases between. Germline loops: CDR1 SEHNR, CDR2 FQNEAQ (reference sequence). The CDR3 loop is CASSPLTGYNSPLHF. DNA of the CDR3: TGTGCCAGCAGCCCGTTGACAGGTTATAATTCACCCCTCCACTTT.

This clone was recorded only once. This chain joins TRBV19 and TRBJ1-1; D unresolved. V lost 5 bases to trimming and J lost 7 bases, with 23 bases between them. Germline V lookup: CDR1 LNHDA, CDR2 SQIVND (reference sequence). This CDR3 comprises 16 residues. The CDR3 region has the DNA TGTGCCAGTAGTCCCGCCGTCAACTTGAATACTATTGAAGCTTTCTTT. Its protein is CASSPAVNLNTIEAFF.

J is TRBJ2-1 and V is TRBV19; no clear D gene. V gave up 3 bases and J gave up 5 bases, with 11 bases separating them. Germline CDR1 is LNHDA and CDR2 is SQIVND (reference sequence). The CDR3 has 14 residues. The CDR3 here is CASSMAYRHNEQFF. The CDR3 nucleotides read TGTGCCAGTAGTATGGCCTACCGACACAATGAGCAGTTCTTC.

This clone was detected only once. The CDR3 here is CATSGEQYF. The CDR3 bases are TGTGCCACTTCGGGGGAGCAGTACTTC. V is TRBV12-5 and J is TRBJ2-7; D possibly corresponds to TRBD2 (5 bases). The length of the CDR3 is 9 residues. Germline V gene lookup returns CDR1 LGHNT and CDR2 FRNRAP.

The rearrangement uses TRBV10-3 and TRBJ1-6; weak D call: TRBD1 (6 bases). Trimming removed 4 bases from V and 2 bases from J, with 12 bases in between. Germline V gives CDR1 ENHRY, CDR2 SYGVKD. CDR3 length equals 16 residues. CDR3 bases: TGTGCCATCAGTGTCGCTGGACAGACCTATAATTCACCCCTCCACTTT. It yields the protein CAISVAGQTYNSPLHF.

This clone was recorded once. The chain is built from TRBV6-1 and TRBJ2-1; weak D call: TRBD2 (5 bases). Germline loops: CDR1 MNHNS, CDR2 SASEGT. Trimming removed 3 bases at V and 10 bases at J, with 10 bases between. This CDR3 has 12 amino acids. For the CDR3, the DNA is TGTGCCAGCAGTGATTTCGGGGAAGAGCAGTTCTTC. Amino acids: CASSDFGEEQFF.

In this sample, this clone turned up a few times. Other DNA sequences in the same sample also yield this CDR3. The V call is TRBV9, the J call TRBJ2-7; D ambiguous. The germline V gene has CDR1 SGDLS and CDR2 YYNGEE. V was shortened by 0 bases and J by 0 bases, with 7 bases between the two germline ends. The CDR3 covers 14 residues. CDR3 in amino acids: CASSVAQSSYEQYF. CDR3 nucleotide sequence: TGTGCCAGCAGCGTAGCGCAGAGCTCCTACGAGCAGTACTTC. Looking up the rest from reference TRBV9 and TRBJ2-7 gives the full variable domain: DSGVTQTPKHLITATGQRVTLRCSPRSGDLSVYWYQQSLDQGLQFLIQYYNGEERAKGNILERFSAQQFPDLHSELNLSSLELGDSALYFCASSVAQSSYEQYFGPGTRLTVT.

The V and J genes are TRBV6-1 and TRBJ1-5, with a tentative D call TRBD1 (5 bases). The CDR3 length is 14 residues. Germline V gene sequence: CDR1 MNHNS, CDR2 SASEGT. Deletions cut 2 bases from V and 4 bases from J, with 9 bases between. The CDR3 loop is CASSEYRQNQPQHF. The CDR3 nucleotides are TGTGCCAGCAGTGAATATAGACAGAATCAGCCCCAGCATTTT.

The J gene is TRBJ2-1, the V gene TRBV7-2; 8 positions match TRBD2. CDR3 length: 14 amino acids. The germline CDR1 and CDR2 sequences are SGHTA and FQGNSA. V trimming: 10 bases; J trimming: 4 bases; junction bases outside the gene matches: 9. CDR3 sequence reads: CATGSQRGYNEQFF. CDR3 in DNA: TGTGCCACCGGGAGCCAGCGGGGGTACAATGAGCAGTTCTTC.

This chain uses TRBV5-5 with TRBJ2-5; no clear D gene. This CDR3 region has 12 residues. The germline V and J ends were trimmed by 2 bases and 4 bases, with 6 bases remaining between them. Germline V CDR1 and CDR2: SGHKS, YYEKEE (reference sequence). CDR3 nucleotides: TGTGCCAGCAGCTTTAGGGTAGAGACCCAGTACTTC. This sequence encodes CASSFRVETQYF.

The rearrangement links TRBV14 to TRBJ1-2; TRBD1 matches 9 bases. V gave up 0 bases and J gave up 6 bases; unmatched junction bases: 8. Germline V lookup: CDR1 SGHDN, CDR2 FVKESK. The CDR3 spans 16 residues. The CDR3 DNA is TGTGCCAGCAGCCAAGACATCTACAGGGGGCAGGATGGCTACACCTTC. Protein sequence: CASSQDIYRGQDGYTF. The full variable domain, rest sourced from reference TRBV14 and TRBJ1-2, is EAGVTQFPSHSVIEKGQTVTLRCDPISGHDNLYWYRRVMGKEIKFLLHFVKESKQDESGMPNNRFLAERTGGTYSTLKVQPAELEDSGVYFCASSQDIYRGQDGYTFGSGTRLTVV.

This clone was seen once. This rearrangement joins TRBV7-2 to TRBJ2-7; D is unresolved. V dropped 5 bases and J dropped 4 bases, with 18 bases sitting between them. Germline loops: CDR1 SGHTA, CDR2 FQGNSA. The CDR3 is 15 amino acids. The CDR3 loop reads CASSPPDLLGYEQYF. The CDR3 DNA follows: TGTGCCAGCAGCCCCCCGGATTTGTTGGGGTACGAGCAGTACTTC. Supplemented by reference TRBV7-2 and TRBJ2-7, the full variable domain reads GAGVSQSPSNKVTEKGKDVELRCDPISGHTALYWYRQSLGQGLEFLIYFQGNSAPDKSGLPSDRFSAERTGGSVSTLTIQRTQQEDSAVYLCASSPPDLLGYEQYFGPGTRLTVT.

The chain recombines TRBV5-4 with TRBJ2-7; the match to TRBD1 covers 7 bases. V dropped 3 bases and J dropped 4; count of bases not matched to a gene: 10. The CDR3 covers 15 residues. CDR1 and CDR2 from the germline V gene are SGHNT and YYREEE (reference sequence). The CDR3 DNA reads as TGTGCCAGCAGCTCCCGGCGACAGGGTACTTACGAGCAGTACTTC. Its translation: CASSSRRQGTYEQYF.

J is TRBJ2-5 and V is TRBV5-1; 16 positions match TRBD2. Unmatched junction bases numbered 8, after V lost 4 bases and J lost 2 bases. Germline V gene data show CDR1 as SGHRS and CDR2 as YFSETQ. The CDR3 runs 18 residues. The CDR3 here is CASSLGLAGGPRQETQYF. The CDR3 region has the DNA TGCGCCAGCAGCCTGGGACTAGCGGGGGGGCCGCGGCAAGAGACCCAGTACTTC.